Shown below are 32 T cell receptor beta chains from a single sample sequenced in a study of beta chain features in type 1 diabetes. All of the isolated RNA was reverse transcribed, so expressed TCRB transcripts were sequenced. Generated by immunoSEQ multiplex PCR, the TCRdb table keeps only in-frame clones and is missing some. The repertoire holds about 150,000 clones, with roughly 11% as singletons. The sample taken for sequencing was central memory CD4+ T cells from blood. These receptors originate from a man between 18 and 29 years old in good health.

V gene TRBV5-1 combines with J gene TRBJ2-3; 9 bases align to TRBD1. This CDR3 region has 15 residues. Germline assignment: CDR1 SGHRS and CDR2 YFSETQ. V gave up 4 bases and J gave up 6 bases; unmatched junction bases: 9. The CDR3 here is CASSTQGALDDTQYF. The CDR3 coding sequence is TGCGCCAGCAGCACACAGGGGGCCCTTGACGATACGCAGTATTTT.

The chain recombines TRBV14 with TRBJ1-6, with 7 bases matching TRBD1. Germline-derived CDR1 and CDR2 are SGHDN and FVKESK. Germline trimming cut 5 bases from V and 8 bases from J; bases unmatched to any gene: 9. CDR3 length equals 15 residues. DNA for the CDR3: TGTGCCAGCAGCGCACACAGGGGTAGGGATTCACCCCTCCACTTT. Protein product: CASSAHRGRDSPLHF.

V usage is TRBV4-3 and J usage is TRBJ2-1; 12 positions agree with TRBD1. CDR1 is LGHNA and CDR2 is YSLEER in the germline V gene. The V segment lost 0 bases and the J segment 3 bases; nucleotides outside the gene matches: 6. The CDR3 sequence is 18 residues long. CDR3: CASSQEEGTGGFYNEQFF. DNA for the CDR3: TGCGCCAGCAGCCAAGAAGAAGGGACAGGGGGCTTCTACAATGAGCAGTTCTTC.

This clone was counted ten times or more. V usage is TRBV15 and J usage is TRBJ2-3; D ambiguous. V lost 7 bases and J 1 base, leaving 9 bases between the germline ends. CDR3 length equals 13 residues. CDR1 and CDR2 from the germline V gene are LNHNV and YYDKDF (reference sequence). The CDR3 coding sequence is TGTGCCACCATGAACGGAGGCACAGATACGCAGTATTTT. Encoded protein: CATMNGGTDTQYF. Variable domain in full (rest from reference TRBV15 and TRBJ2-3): DAMVIQNPRYQVTQFGKPVTLSCSQTLNHNVMYWYQQKSSQAPKLLFHYYDKDFNNEADTPDNFQSRRPNTSFCFLDIRSPGLGDTAMYLCATMNGGTDTQYFGPGTRLTVL.

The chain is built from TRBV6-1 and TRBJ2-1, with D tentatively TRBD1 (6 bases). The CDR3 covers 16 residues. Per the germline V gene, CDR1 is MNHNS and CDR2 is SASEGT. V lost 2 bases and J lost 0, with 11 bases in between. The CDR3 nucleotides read TGTGCCAGCAGTGAATTTAGGGGGAGCTCCTACAATGAGCAGTTCTTC. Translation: CASSEFRGSSYNEQFF.

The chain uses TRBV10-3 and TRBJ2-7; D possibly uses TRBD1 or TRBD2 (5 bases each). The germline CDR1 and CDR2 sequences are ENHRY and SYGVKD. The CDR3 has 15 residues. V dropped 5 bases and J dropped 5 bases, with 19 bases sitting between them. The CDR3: CAISRTEQANNEQYF. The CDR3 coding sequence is TGTGCCATCAGTAGGACTGAACAGGCGAATAACGAGCAGTACTTC.

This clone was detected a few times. The chain's CDR3 is CASSLGYTLSDTQYF. The DNA for the CDR3 is TGTGCCAGCAGCTTGGGGTACACACTTTCAGATACGCAGTATTTT. The gene calls are TRBV7-6 and TRBJ2-3; unclear D gene. V lost 3 bases to trimming and J lost 4 bases, with 14 bases between them. The germline gives CDR1 SGHVS, CDR2 FNYEAQ. The CDR3 spans 15 residues.

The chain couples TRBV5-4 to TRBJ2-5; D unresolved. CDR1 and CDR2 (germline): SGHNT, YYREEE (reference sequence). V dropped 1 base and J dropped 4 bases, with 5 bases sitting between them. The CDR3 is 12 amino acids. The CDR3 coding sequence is TGTGCCAGCAGCTTGAGCGCAGAGACCCAGTACTTC. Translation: CASSLSAETQYF.

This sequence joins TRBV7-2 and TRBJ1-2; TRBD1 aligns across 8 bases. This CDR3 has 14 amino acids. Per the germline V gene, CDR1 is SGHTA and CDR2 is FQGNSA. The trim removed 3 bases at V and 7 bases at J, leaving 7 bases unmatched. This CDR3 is CASSFGQGEGGYTF. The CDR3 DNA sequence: TGTGCCAGCAGCTTCGGACAGGGAGAAGGTGGCTACACCTTC.

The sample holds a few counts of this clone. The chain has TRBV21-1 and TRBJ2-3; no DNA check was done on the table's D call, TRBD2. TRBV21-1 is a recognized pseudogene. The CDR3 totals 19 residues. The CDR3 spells CASSSRCSRRYYRTDTQYF. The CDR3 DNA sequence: TGTGCCAGCAGCTCCCGTTGTTCCCGCAGATACTACCGCACAGATACGCAGTATTTT.

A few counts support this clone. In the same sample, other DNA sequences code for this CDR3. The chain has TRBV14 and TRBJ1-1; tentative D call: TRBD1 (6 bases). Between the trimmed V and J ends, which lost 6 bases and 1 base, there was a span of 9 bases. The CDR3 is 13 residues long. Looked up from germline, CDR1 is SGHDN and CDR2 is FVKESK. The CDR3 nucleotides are TGTGCCAGCAGTCGACAGGAGAACACTGAAGCTTTCTTT. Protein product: CASSRQENTEAFF.

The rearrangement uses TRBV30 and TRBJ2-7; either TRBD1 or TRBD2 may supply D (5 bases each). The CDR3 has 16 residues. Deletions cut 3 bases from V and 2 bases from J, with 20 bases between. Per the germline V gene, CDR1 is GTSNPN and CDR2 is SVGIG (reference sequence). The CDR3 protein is CAWSELTGTKPYEQYF. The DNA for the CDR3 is TGTGCCTGGAGCGAACTTACCGGGACGAAACCCTACGAGCAGTACTTC.

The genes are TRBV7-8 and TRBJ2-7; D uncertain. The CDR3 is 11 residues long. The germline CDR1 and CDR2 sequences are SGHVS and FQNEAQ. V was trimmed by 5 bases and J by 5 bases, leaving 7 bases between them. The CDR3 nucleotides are TGTGCCAGCAGCGAAATCCACGAGCAGTACTTC. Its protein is CASSEIHEQYF.

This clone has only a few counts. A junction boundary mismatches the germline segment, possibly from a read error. The CDR3 sequence is CASSQDAGTSGVQRHF. The CDR3 DNA reads TGCGCCAGCAGCCAGGACGCCGGGACTAGCGGAGTCCAGCGGCATTTT. The V call is TRBV4-3, the J call TRBJ2-3, with 11 bases matching TRBD2. Germline assignment: CDR1 LGHNA and CDR2 YSLEER. The CDR3 extends over 16 amino acids.

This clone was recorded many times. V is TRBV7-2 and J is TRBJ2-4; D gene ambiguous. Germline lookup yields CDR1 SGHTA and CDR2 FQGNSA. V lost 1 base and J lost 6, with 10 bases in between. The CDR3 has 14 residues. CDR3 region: CASSLGGNLNIQYF. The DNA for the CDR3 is TGTGCCAGCAGCTTAGGCGGAAATTTAAACATTCAGTACTTC.

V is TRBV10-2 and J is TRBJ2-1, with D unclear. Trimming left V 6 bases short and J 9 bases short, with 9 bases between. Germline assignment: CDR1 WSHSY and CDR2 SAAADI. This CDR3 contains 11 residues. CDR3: CASSPLSEQFF. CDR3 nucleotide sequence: TGCGCCAGCAGCCCCCTCAGTGAGCAGTTCTTC.

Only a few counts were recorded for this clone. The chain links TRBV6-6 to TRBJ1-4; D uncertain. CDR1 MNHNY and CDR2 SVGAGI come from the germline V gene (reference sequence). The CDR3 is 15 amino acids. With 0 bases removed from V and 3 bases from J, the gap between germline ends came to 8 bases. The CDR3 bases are TGTGCCAGCAGTTACTCGGGATCAGCTAATGAAAAACTGTTTTTT. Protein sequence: CASSYSGSANEKLFF.

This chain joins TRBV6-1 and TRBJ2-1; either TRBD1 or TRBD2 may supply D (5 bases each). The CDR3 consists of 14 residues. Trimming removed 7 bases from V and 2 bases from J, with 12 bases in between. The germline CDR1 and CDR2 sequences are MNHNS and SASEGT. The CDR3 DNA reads TGTGCCAGCACCTTTGGGGGTGCCTACAATGAGCAGTTCTTC. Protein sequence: CASTFGGAYNEQFF.

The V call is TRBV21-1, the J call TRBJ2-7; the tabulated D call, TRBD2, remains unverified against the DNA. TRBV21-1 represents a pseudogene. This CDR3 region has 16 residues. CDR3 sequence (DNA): TGTGCCAGCAGCAAAAACTACCGGGAGATCTCCTACGAGCAGTACTTC. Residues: CASSKNYREISYEQYF.

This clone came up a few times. The CDR3 spells CANQGSVNTEAFF. The CDR3 nucleotides are TGTGCCAACCAAGGGTCGGTGAACACTGAAGCTTTCTTT. This chain links TRBV10-3 with TRBJ1-1; D is ambiguous. The CDR3 has 13 amino acids. The V gene lost 10 bases and the J gene lost 0 bases, with 12 bases spanning the gap. Germline V lookup: CDR1 ENHRY, CDR2 SYGVKD.

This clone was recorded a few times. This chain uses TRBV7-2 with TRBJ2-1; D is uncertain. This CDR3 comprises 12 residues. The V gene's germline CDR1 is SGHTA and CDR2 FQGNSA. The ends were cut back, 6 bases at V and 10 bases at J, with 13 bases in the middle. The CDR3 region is CASSLGRGEQFF. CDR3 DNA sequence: TGTGCCAGCAGTTTGGGTCGAGGCGAGCAGTTCTTC.

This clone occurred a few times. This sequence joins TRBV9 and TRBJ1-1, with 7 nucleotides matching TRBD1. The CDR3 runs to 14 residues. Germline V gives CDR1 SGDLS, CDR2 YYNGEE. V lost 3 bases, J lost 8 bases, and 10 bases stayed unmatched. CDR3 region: CASSAQTGFGEAFF. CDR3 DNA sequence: TGTGCCAGCAGCGCTCAGACAGGGTTCGGAGAAGCTTTCTTT.

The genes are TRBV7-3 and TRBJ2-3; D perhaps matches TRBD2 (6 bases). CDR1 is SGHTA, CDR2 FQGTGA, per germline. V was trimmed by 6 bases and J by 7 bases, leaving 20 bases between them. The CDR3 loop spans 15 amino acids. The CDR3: CASRLSGLPDNTQYF. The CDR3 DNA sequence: TGTGCCAGCAGACTCTCGGGACTTCCGGACAATACGCAGTATTTT.

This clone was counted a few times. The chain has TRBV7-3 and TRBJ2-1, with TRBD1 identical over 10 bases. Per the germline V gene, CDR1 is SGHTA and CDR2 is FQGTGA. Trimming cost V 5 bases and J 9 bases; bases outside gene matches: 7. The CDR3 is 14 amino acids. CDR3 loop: CASSLLRTGGEQFF. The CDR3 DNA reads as TGTGCCAGCAGCCTCCTTCGGACAGGGGGTGAGCAGTTCTTC.

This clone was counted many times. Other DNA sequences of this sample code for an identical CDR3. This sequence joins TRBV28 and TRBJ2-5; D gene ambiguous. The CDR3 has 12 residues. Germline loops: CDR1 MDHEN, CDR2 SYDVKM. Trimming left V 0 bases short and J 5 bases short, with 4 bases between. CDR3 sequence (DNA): TGTGCCAGCAGTTTATGGGGTGAGACCCAGTACTTC. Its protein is CASSLWGETQYF.

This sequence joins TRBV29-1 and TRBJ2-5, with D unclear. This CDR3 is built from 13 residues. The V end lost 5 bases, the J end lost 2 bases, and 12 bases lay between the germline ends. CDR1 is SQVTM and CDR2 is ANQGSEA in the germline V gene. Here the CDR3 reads CSVTGTPQETQYF. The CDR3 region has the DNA TGCAGCGTTACGGGCACCCCTCAAGAGACCCAGTACTTC.

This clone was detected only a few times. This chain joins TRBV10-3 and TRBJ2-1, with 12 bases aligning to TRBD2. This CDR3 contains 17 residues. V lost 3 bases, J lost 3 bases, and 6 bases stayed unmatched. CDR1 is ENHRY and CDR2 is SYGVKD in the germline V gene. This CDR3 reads CAISDRTSGVFYNEQFF. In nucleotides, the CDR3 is TGTGCCATCAGTGACCGGACTAGCGGGGTGTTCTACAATGAGCAGTTCTTC.

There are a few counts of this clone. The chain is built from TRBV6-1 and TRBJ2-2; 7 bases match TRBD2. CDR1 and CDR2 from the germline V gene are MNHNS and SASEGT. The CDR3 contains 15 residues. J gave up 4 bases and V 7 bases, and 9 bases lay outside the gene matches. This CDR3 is CASNPGGGRTGELFF. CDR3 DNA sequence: TGTGCCAGCAATCCTGGGGGAGGGCGCACCGGGGAGCTGTTTTTT.

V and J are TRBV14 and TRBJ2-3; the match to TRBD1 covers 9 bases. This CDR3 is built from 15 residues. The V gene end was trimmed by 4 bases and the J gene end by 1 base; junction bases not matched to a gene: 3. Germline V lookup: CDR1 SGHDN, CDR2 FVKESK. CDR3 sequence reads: CASSRWTGGTDTQYF. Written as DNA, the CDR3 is TGTGCCAGCAGCCGGTGGACAGGGGGCACAGATACGCAGTATTTT.

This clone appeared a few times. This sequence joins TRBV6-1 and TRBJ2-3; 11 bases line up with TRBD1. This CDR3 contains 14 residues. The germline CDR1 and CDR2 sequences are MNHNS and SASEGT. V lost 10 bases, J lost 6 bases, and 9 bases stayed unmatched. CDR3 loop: CATRTGGAADTQYF. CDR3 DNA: TGTGCCACCAGGACAGGGGGCGCAGCCGATACGCAGTATTTT.

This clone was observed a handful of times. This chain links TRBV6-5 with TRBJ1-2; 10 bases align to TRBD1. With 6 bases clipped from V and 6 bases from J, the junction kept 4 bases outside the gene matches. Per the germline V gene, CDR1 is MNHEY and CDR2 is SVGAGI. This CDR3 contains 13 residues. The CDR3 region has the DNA TGTGCCAGCAGCCGACAGGGGGCGGATGGCTACACCTTC. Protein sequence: CASSRQGADGYTF.

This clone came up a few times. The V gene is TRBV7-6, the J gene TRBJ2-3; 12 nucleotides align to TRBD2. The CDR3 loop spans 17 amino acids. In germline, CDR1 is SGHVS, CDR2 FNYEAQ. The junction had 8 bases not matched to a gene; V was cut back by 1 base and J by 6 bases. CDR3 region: CASSLGGTSGYADTQYF. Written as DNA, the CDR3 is TGTGCCAGCAGCTTAGGCGGGACTAGCGGGTACGCGGATACGCAGTATTTT.